Following are 31 T cell receptor beta chains from one sample sequenced in a study of shared clonotypes between healthy human individuals. Sequencing used immunoSEQ multiplex PCR; TCRdb keeps in-frame clones, though not all of them. The profile shows some 2,100,000 clones, 85% to 95% of them singletons. Naive-designated CD8 cells lacked CD45RO, were positively enriched for CCR7, and omitted terminally differentiated effector memory CD45RA+ cells. Source material: naive CD8+ T cells from PBMCs. These receptors originate from a man younger than 35 in good health. Some clones in this sample may be carry-over from other donors' samples.

In this sample, this clone turned up a few times. The chain is built from TRBV15 and TRBJ1-2; D gene ambiguous. Trimming stripped 5 bases from V and 6 bases from J, with 10 bases between. CDR1 is LNHNV and CDR2 is YYDKDF in the germline V gene (reference sequence). The length of the CDR3 is 12 residues. CDR3 protein: CATSEGADGYTF. The CDR3 coding sequence is TGTGCCACCAGCGAGGGAGCAGATGGCTACACCTTC.

The chain is built from TRBV13 and TRBJ1-2; the D gene is possibly TRBD1 (5 bases). Germline V gives CDR1 PRHDT, CDR2 FYEKMQ (reference sequence). There are 13 residues in the CDR3. Trimming took off 6 bases at V and 6 bases at J, with 14 bases between the two ends. This CDR3 reads CASSLGTSHGYTF. CDR3 nucleotide sequence: TGTGCCAGCAGTCTAGGGACTTCACATGGCTACACCTTC.

This clone was seen just once. The V and J genes are TRBV19 and TRBJ1-1, with 7 bases that match TRBD1. The germline CDR1 and CDR2 sequences are LNHDA and SQIVND (reference sequence). V lost 6 bases to trimming and J lost 3 bases; unmatched junction nucleotides: 10. The CDR3 consists of 15 residues. This chain's CDR3 is CASRPATGLYTEAFF. CDR3 nucleotide sequence: TGTGCCAGTAGACCCGCGACAGGGCTCTACACTGAAGCTTTCTTT.

This chain joins TRBV7-9 and TRBJ2-7; tentatively, D is TRBD1 or TRBD2 (5 bases each). The V end lost 5 bases, the J end lost 2 bases, and 13 bases lay between the germline ends. Germline CDR1 is SEHNR and CDR2 is FQNEAQ (reference sequence). This CDR3 has 14 amino acids. The CDR3 nucleotides read TGTGCCAGCAGCCCTAGGGACCCGGCCTACGAGCAGTACTTC. Translating gives CASSPRDPAYEQYF.

As regards this clone: In the same sample, other DNA sequences code for this CDR3. This chain connects TRBV27 to TRBJ1-5; D perhaps matches TRBD1 (5 bases). V gave up 4 bases and J gave up 0 bases, with 7 bases separating them. Per the germline V gene, CDR1 is MNHEY and CDR2 is SMNVEV (reference sequence). This CDR3 has 14 amino acids. The CDR3 region is CASSSQGSNQPQHF. The CDR3 DNA sequence: TGTGCCAGCAGTTCCCAGGGTAGCAATCAGCCCCAGCATTTT.

J is TRBJ1-2 and V is TRBV2, with 8 bases lining up with TRBD1. The germline CDR1 and CDR2 sequences are SNHLY and FYNNEI. The V gene end was trimmed by 4 bases and the J gene end by 8 bases; junction bases not matched to a gene: 9. This CDR3 has 14 residues. The CDR3 region is CASSVDRGFEGYTF. For the CDR3, the DNA is TGTGCCAGCAGTGTCGACAGGGGCTTTGAGGGCTACACCTTC.

This chain links TRBV11-2 with TRBJ2-5; 9 bases are shared with TRBD2. The CDR3 extends over 15 amino acids. CDR1 is SGHAT, CDR2 FQNNGV, per germline. Germline trimming cut 1 base from V and 4 bases from J; bases unmatched to any gene: 4. DNA for the CDR3: TGTGCCAGCAGCTTAGTGCGGGAGGGCAGAGAGACCCAGTACTTC. This gives the protein CASSLVREGRETQYF.

This rearrangement joins TRBV5-6 to TRBJ2-1; 7 nucleotides agree with TRBD2. The CDR3 sequence is 15 residues long. V gave up 1 base and J gave up 6 bases; unmatched junction bases: 7. Germline loops: CDR1 SGHDT, CDR2 YYEEEE. CDR3 loop: CASSLRAGVANEQFF. CDR3 nucleotide sequence: TGTGCCAGCAGCTTGAGGGCGGGAGTGGCCAATGAGCAGTTCTTC.

The chain recombines TRBV10-3 with TRBJ2-1, with TRBD1 matching 8 bases. The CDR3 runs to 15 residues. V gave up 4 bases and J gave up 6 bases; unmatched junction bases: 8. Germline CDR1 is ENHRY and CDR2 is SYGVKD. The DNA of the CDR3 is TGTGCCATCAGTGGGGCGACAGGGGCCCCCAATGAGCAGTTCTTC. This encodes CAISGATGAPNEQFF.

This clone has just one count. The CDR3 loop reads CASSPRTGVPYEQYF. Here the CDR3 DNA reads TGTGCCAGCTCGCCCCGGACAGGGGTTCCCTACGAGCAGTACTTC. This chain uses TRBV18 with TRBJ2-7; 9 bases are shared with TRBD1. The CDR3 totals 15 residues. Germline loops: CDR1 KGHSH, CDR2 LQKENI. After removal of 6 bases from V and 2 bases from J, the junction contained 8 bases not matched to a gene.

This rearrangement joins TRBV7-9 to TRBJ2-1; D call uncertain. The CDR3 contains 16 residues. CDR1 and CDR2 from the germline V gene are SEHNR and FQNEAQ (reference sequence). The ends were cut back, 1 base at V and 0 bases at J, with 10 bases in the middle. This CDR3 is CASSLEGLSSYNEQFF. As DNA, the CDR3 is TGTGCCAGCAGCTTAGAAGGGTTAAGCTCCTACAATGAGCAGTTCTTC. The entire variable domain, with the rest obtained from reference TRBV7-9 and TRBJ2-1, is as follows: DTGVSQNPRHKITKRGQNVTFRCDPISEHNRLYWYRQTLGQGPEFLTYFQNEAQLEKSRLLSDRFSAERPKGSFSTLEIQRTEQGDSAMYLCASSLEGLSSYNEQFFGPGTRLTVL.

The genes are TRBV9 and TRBJ1-1; 8 nucleotides align to TRBD1. The CDR3 is 17 amino acids. Germline assignment: CDR1 SGDLS and CDR2 YYNGEE. V gave up 0 bases and J gave up 1 base; unmatched junction bases: 8. The CDR3 nucleotides are TGTGCCAGCAGCGTAGCGGACAGGGTGGGTCAGAACACTGAAGCTTTCTTT. It yields the protein CASSVADRVGQNTEAFF.

The chain uses TRBV28 and TRBJ2-2; 10 nucleotides line up with TRBD2. Germline V gene lookup returns CDR1 MDHEN and CDR2 SYDVKM. The V segment lost 3 bases and the J segment 1 base; nucleotides outside the gene matches: 5. The CDR3 has 17 residues. CDR3 nucleotides: TGTGCCAGCAGTTTTCTGCCTAGCGGGAGGAACACCGGGGAGCTGTTTTTT. Its translation: CASSFLPSGRNTGELFF.

This clone is a singleton in its sample. The chain carries TRBV7-9 and TRBJ2-7; 8 nucleotides align to TRBD1. Trimming took 5 bases from V and 6 from J; bases not matched to a gene: 9. Per germline, CDR1 SEHNR and CDR2 FQNEAQ (reference sequence). This CDR3 comprises 14 residues. CDR3 sequence: CASSHGTGPLEQYF. CDR3 in DNA: TGTGCCAGCAGCCACGGGACAGGTCCTCTCGAGCAGTACTTC.

This rearrangement joins TRBV29-1 to TRBJ2-1; D ambiguous. Trimming removed 5 bases from V and 9 bases from J, with 8 bases in between. Germline loops: CDR1 SQVTM, CDR2 ANQGSEA. The CDR3 has 10 amino acids. For the CDR3, the DNA is TGCAGCGTTAGCACTCCTGAGCAGTTCTTC. It is translated as CSVSTPEQFF.

The chain couples TRBV4-3 to TRBJ2-7; D gene unclear. The V end was cut by 1 base, the J end by 2 bases, with 15 bases between. CDR3 length: 16 amino acids. Germline values: CDR1 LGHNA, CDR2 YSLEER. The CDR3 sequence is CASSQVWAPGTYEQYF. The CDR3 coding sequence is TGCGCCAGCAGCCAAGTATGGGCCCCGGGTACCTACGAGCAGTACTTC.

About this clone itself: The junction departs from the called germline gene at one end, perhaps through a read error. The chain combines TRBV6-5 with TRBJ1-5; D is unresolved. The CDR3 has 12 residues. CDR1 is MNHEY, CDR2 SVGAGI, per germline. The CDR3 nucleotides read TGTGCCAGCAGTGACTCCAATCAGCCCCAGCATTTT. Its protein is CASSDSNQPQHF.

V usage is TRBV7-9 and J usage is TRBJ2-7; D unclear. From germline, CDR1 is SEHNR and CDR2 FQNEAQ (reference sequence). The CDR3 covers 13 residues. V was shortened by 1 base and J by 4 bases, with 8 bases between the two germline ends. As DNA, the CDR3 is TGTGCCAGCAGCTTAGGATATTTATACGAGCAGTACTTC. Amino acid sequence: CASSLGYLYEQYF.

This clone was seen more than once but under ten times. Other DNA sequences from this sample encode an identical CDR3 as well. The rearrangement links TRBV27 to TRBJ2-7; 9 positions match TRBD1. Trimming at V came to 0 bases and at J to 3 bases, leaving 0 bases not matched to a gene. Per the germline V gene, CDR1 is MNHEY and CDR2 is SMNVEV (reference sequence). This CDR3 contains 14 residues. The chain's CDR3 is CASSLSTGGYEQYF. The CDR3 bases are TGTGCCAGCAGTTTATCGACAGGGGGCTACGAGCAGTACTTC.

This sequence joins TRBV10-2 and TRBJ2-2; D possibly corresponds to TRBD2 (6 bases). Germline loops: CDR1 WSHSY, CDR2 SAAADI. V lost 2 bases and J lost 5, with 9 bases in between. The CDR3 sequence is 14 residues long. For the CDR3, the DNA is TGCGCCAGCAGTGAGGGGGGGTTTACCGGGGAGCTGTTTTTT. Translated, it gives CASSEGGFTGELFF.

The chain combines TRBV25-1 with TRBJ1-2; 9 bases align to TRBD1. J gave up 5 bases and V 3 bases, and 7 bases lay outside the gene matches. Germline lookup yields CDR1 MGHDK and CDR2 SYGVNS. This CDR3 contains 15 residues. The CDR3 reads CASSDIGTGNYGYTF. The CDR3 region has the DNA TGTGCCAGCAGTGATATCGGGACAGGGAATTATGGCTACACCTTC.

In regard to this clone: A clone one base away is much larger, so this may be a read error. This chain uses TRBV21-1 with TRBJ2-7. TRBV21-1 is reported as a pseudogene. This CDR3 comprises 11 residues. The CDR3 protein is CASSTSYEQYF. As DNA, the CDR3 is TGTGCCAGCAGCACCTCCTACGAGCAGTACTTC.

The CDR3 DNA follows: TGTGCCAGCAGTTTTTACGGCGAGGGACTAGCGGGAGGAAGACTCTCGGATACGCAGTATTTT. Translation: CASSFYGEGLAGGRLSDTQYF. This chain joins TRBV28 and TRBJ2-3; 15 nucleotides agree with TRBD2. This CDR3 is built from 21 residues. The germline gives CDR1 MDHEN, CDR2 SYDVKM. The J segment lost 6 bases and the V segment lost 3 bases, leaving 19 bases of the junction unmatched.

The gene calls are TRBV7-9 and TRBJ2-3; D is uncertain. The germline gives CDR1 SEHNR, CDR2 FQNEAQ (reference sequence). Trimming removed 5 bases from V and 6 bases from J, with 18 bases in between. This CDR3 has 15 residues. This CDR3 reads CASSPLPGTADTQYF. Written as DNA, the CDR3 is TGTGCCAGCAGCCCCCTCCCGGGCACGGCGGATACGCAGTATTTT. Full variable domain (outside the CDR3, taken from reference TRBV7-9 and TRBJ2-3): DTGVSQNPRHKITKRGQNVTFRCDPISEHNRLYWYRQTLGQGPEFLTYFQNEAQLEKSRLLSDRFSAERPKGSFSTLEIQRTEQGDSAMYLCASSPLPGTADTQYFGPGTRLTVL.

The CDR3 protein is CASSSRSWGARTEAFF. The CDR3 DNA sequence: TGTGCCAGCAGTAGCAGATCGTGGGGGGCGCGCACTGAAGCTTTCTTT. This rearrangement joins TRBV28 to TRBJ1-1; maybe TRBD1 (6 bases). This CDR3 is 16 amino acids long. V was pared by 5 bases and J by 4 bases, with 20 bases between. Germline CDR1 MDHEN, CDR2 SYDVKM.

The table lists this clone with a count of one. The chain carries TRBV10-3 and TRBJ2-2; D gene uncertain. This CDR3 spans 15 amino acids. Trimming left V 2 bases short and J 8 bases short, with 15 bases between. Germline values: CDR1 ENHRY, CDR2 SYGVKD. The CDR3 DNA follows: TGTGCCATCAGTGAGCCGTGGTTTCCGGAGGGGGAGCTGTTTTTT. It codes for CAISEPWFPEGELFF.

This clone was counted a single time. V gene TRBV27 combines with J gene TRBJ2-7, with 12 bases aligning to TRBD1. This CDR3 comprises 15 residues. The J segment lost 7 bases and the V segment lost 1 base, leaving 5 bases of the junction unmatched. The V gene's germline CDR1 is MNHEY and CDR2 SMNVEV (reference sequence). CDR3 sequence: CASSLFGTGGAEQYF. For the CDR3, the DNA is TGTGCCAGCAGTTTATTCGGGACAGGGGGCGCTGAGCAGTACTTC.

The V gene is TRBV6-5, the J gene TRBJ1-1; weak D call: TRBD1 (6 bases). The V gene lost 8 bases and the J gene lost 4 bases, with 17 bases spanning the gap. Germline V gene data show CDR1 as MNHEY and CDR2 as SVGAGI. The CDR3 sequence is 14 residues long. The CDR3 reads CASHPKGGSTEAFF. The CDR3 DNA sequence: TGTGCCAGCCATCCAAAGGGGGGGAGCACTGAAGCTTTCTTT.

The rearrangement joins TRBV28 to TRBJ2-1, with D perhaps TRBD1 or TRBD2 (5 bases each). Deletions cut 1 base from V and 5 bases from J, with 18 bases between. The CDR3 is 17 residues long. Per the germline V gene, CDR1 is MDHEN and CDR2 is SYDVKM. The CDR3 DNA reads TGTGCCAGCAGTTTATTCCCCCTTGGGACCGATAACAATGAGCAGTTCTTC. It yields the protein CASSLFPLGTDNNEQFF.

The rearrangement joins TRBV6-5 to TRBJ2-7; perhaps D is TRBD1 or TRBD2 (5 bases each). Per germline, CDR1 MNHEY and CDR2 SVGAGI. Trimming stripped 10 bases from V and 0 bases from J, with 16 bases between. The CDR3 totals 14 residues. In DNA form, the CDR3 reads TGTGCCAACGTTGACGGGACGAGCTCCTACGAGCAGTACTTC. Translation: CANVDGTSSYEQYF.

The rearrangement uses TRBV7-2 and TRBJ2-1, with D maybe TRBD2 (5 bases). CDR1 and CDR2 (germline): SGHTA, FQGNSA. The CDR3 totals 15 residues. Trimming took 5 bases from V and 0 from J, leaving 11 bases between them. CDR3 sequence reads: CASSQAASSYNEQFF. The CDR3 region has the DNA TGTGCCAGCAGCCAAGCGGCTAGCTCCTACAATGAGCAGTTCTTC.